The 3 T cell receptor beta chains below all came from one sample that was sequenced in a study of human T cells and chemical hapten exposure. Total RNA was isolated from whole blood that had not been fractionated. TCRdb reanalysed the 5' RACE reads using MiXCR and keeps one entry per CDR3 protein. The sample includes some 78,000 distinct CDR3 sequences, approximately 8% of them seen just once. These receptors all stem from a male donor in good health.

In its sample, this clonotype was seen many times. The chain links TRBV5-1 to TRBJ1-6, with a possible D match to TRBD1 (5 bases). The CDR3 is 14 residues long. CDR1 and CDR2 (germline): SGHRS, YFSETQ. Trimming took 4 bases from V and 5 from J, leaving 10 bases between them. CDR3 region: CASSRDGNNSPLHF. CDR3 in DNA: TGCGCCAGCAGCCGGGACGGAAATAATTCACCCCTCCACTTT.

This clonotype was detected only a few times. The J gene is TRBJ2-7, the V gene TRBV20-1; D may match TRBD1 or TRBD2 (7 bases each). V was shortened by 1 base and J by 1 base, with 20 bases between the two germline ends. CDR1 and CDR2 (germline): DFQATT, SNEGSKA (reference sequence). The CDR3 contains 17 residues. The CDR3 here is CSARAPGSGGVSYEQYF. The DNA of the CDR3 is TGCAGTGCTAGAGCTCCAGGCTCAGGGGGGGTGTCCTACGAGCAGTACTTC.

This clonotype was observed a handful of times. V is TRBV14 and J is TRBJ2-3; TRBD2 might be the D (6 bases). Trimming left V 0 bases short and J 5 bases short, with 12 bases between. This CDR3 has 15 amino acids. Per germline, CDR1 SGHDN and CDR2 FVKESK. The CDR3 here is CASSQDFGTEDTQYF. The CDR3, as DNA: TGTGCCAGCAGCCAAGATTTCGGGACTGAAGATACGCAGTATTTT.